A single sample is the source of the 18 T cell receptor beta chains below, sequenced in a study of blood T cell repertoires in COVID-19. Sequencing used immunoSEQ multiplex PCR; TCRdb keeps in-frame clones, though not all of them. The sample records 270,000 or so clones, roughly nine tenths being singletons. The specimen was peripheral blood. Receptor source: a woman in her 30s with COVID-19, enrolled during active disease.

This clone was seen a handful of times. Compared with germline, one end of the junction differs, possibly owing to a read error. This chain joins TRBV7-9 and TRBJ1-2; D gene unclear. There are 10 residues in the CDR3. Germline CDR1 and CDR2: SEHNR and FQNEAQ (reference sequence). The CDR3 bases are TGTGCCAGCAGCTTAGGGTACAGCAGTTTC. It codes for CASSLGYSSF.

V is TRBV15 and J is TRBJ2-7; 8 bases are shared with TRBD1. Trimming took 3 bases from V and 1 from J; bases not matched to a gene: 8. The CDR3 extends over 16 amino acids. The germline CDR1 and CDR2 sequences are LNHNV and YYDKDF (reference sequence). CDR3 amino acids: CATSSAMTGESYEQYF. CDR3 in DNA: TGTGCCACCAGCAGCGCAATGACAGGGGAATCCTACGAGCAGTACTTC.

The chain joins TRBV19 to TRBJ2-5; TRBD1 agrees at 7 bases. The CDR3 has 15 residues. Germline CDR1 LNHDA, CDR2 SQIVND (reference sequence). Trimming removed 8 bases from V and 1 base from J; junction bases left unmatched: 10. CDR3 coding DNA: TGTGCCAGTCGACAGACAGGGCCATCCCAAGAGACCCAGTACTTC. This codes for CASRQTGPSQETQYF.

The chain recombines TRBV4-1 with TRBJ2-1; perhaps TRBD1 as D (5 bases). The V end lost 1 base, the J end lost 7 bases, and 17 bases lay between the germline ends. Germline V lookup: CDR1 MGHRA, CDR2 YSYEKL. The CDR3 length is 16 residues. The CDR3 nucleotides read TGCGCCAGCAGCCAAGCGCGACAGTCTAAGGGAAATGAGCAGTTCTTC. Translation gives CASSQARQSKGNEQFF.

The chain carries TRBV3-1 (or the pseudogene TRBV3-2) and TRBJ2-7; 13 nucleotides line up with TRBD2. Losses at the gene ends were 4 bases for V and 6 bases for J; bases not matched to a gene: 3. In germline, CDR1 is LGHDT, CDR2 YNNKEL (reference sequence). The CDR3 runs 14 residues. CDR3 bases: TGTGCCAGCAGCCCACTAGCGGGGGGGCCCGAGCAGTACTTC. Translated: CASSPLAGGPEQYF.

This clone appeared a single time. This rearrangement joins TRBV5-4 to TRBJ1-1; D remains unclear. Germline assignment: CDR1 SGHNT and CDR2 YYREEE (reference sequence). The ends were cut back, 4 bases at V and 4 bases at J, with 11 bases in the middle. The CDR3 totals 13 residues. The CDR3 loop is CASSEIGGTEAFF. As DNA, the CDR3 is TGTGCCAGCAGCGAGATCGGAGGCACTGAAGCTTTCTTT.

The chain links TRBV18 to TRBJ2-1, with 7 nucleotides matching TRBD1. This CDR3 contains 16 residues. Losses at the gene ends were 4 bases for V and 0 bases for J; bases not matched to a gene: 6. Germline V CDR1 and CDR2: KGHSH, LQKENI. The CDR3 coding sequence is TGTGCCAGCTCACGTGGACAGGTTCGCTCCTACAATGAGCAGTTCTTC. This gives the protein CASSRGQVRSYNEQFF.

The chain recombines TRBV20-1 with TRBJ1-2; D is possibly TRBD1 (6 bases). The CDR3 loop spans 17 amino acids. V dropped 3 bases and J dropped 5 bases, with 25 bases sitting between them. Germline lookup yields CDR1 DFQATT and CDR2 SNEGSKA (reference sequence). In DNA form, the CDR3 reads TGCAGTGCTAGTATTTTGCGGTCGGTAACAGGGCGTTATGGCTACACCTTC. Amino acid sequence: CSASILRSVTGRYGYTF.

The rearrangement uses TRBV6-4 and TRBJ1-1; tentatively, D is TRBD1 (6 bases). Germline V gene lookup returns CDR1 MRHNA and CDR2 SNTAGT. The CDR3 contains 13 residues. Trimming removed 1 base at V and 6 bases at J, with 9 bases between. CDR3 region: CASSDFHRAEAFF. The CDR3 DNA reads TGTGCCAGCAGTGACTTTCACAGGGCTGAAGCTTTCTTT.

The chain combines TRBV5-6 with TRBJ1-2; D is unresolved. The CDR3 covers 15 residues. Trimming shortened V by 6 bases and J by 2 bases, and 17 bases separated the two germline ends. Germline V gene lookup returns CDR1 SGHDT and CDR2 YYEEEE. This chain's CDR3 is CASISLIGVNYGYTF. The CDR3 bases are TGTGCCAGCATCTCGCTTATTGGAGTGAACTATGGCTACACCTTC.

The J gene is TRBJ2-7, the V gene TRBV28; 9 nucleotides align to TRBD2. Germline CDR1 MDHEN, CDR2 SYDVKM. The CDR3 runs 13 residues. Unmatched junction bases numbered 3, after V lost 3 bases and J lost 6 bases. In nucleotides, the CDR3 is TGTGCCAGCAGTTTGCGGGGGGGGCTCGAGCAGTACTTC. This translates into CASSLRGGLEQYF.

CDR3 region: CASSPYRAHTQYF. The CDR3, as DNA: TGTGCCAGCAGTCCTTACAGGGCCCATACGCAGTATTTT. The J gene is TRBJ2-3, the V gene TRBV27; the D gene is possibly TRBD1 (6 bases). The CDR3 is 13 residues long. CDR1 is MNHEY and CDR2 is SMNVEV in the germline V gene (reference sequence). Trimming stripped 5 bases from V and 7 bases from J, with 13 bases between.

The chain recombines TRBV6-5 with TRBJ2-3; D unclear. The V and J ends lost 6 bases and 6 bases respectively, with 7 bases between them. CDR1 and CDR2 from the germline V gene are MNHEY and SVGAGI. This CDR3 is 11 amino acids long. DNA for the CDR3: TGTGCCAGCAGGCTGGGCGATACGCAGTATTTT. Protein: CASRLGDTQYF.

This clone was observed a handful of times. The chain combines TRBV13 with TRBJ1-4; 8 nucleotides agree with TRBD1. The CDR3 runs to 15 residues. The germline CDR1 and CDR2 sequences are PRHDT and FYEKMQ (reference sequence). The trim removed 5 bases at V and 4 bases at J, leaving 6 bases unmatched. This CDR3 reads CASSPRQGINEKLFF. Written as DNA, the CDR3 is TGTGCCAGCAGCCCCAGACAGGGGATTAATGAAAAACTGTTTTTT.

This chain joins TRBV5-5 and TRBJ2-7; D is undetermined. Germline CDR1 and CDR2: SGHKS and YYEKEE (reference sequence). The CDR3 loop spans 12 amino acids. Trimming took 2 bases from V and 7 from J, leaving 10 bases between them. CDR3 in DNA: TGTGCCAGCAGCTTATCGGTTCGGGAGCAGTACTTC. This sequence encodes CASSLSVREQYF.

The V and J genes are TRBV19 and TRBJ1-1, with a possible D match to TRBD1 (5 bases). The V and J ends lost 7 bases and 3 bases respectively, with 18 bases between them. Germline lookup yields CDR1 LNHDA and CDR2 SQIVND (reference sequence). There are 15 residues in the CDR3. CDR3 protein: CASTPGPGGDTEAFF. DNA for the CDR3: TGTGCCAGTACGCCTGGCCCCGGGGGTGACACTGAAGCTTTCTTT.

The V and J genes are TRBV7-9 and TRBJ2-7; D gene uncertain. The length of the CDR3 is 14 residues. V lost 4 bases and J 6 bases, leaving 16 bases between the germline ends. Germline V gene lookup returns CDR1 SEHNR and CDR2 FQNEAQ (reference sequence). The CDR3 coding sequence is TGTGCCAGCAGCTCCCGAGGCCTCCGGTCCGAGCAGTACTTC. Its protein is CASSSRGLRSEQYF.

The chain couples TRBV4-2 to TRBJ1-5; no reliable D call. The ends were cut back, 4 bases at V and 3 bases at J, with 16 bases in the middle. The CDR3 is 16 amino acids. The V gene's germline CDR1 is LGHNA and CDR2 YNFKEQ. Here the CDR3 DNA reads TGTGCCAGCAGCCCACAAGGAGCAGCGTCCAATCAGCCCCAGCATTTT. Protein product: CASSPQGAASNQPQHF.